A selection of T cell receptor beta chains follows, all from one sample in a study of shared clonotypes between healthy human individuals. Profiled with immunoSEQ multiplex PCR; TCRdb holds only in-frame clones, not every one. The table has about 2.3 million clones, around 90% seen once. The sample comprised naive CD4+ T cells from PBMCs. The receptors stem from a man younger than 35 in good health. Some clones in this sample may be carry-over from other donors' samples. Each CDR3 is given with its conserved first and last residue. The order of the fields is CDR3 length, D gene, clone size, J gene, V gene, CDR3 DNA, CDR3 protein. A D gene is named only where the DNA matches it firmly. Size is omitted from some rows. Given values are once, few, many or a class for expanded clones.

length: 14; D: NA; size: NA; J: TRBJ2-1; V: TRBV13; DNA: TGTGCCAGCAGCCCCTGGGGCTCCTACAATGAGCAGTTCTTC; CDR3: CASSPWGSYNEQFF
length: 14; D: NA; size: NA; J: TRBJ2-5; V: TRBV4-2; DNA: TGTGCCAGCAGCCATGGGGGGACACAAGAGACCCAGTACTTC; CDR3: CASSHGGTQETQYF
length: 19; D: TRBD1; size: once; J: TRBJ1-1; V: TRBV18; DNA: TGTGCCAGCTCCCAGAGCGTATCCGGACAGGGGGTAGGTTGGACTGAAGCTTTCTTT; CDR3: CASSQSVSGQGVGWTEAFF
length: 12; D: NA; size: NA; J: TRBJ2-3; V: TRBV5-5; DNA: TGTGCCAGCAGCGTCAGCACAGATACGCAGTATTTT; CDR3: CASSVSTDTQYF
length: 15; D: NA; size: NA; J: TRBJ1-2; V: TRBV5-4; DNA: TGTGCCAGCAGCCCGGGGGTTCGGGGGGACGATGGCTACACCTTC; CDR3: CASSPGVRGDDGYTF
length: 12; D: NA; size: NA; J: TRBJ1-2; V: TRBV2; DNA: TGTGCCAGCAGGGCGGGGTTGGTAGGCTACACCTTC; CDR3: CASRAGLVGYTF
length: 16; D: TRBD1; size: NA; J: TRBJ1-1; V: TRBV18; DNA: TGTGCCAGCTCACCACCTCGGACAGGGATGAACACTGAAGCTTTCTTT; CDR3: CASSPPRTGMNTEAFF
length: 15; D: NA; size: NA; J: TRBJ2-7; V: TRBV5-1; DNA: TGCGCCAGCAGCAGAATATTAGCGGTACCCTACGAGCAGTACTTC; CDR3: CASSRILAVPYEQYF
length: 14; D: NA; size: NA; J: TRBJ2-7; V: TRBV18; DNA: TGTGCCAGCTCACCACGACAGGCCTTAAGCGAGCAGTACTTC; CDR3: CASSPRQALSEQYF
length: 18; D: NA; size: NA; J: TRBJ2-1; V: TRBV7-7; DNA: TGTGCCAGCAGCTTAACGCTGGGACCTTCGAGCTCCTACAATGAGCAGTTCTTC; CDR3: CASSLTLGPSSSYNEQFF
length: 14; D: NA; size: once; J: TRBJ1-5; V: TRBV11-2; DNA: TGTGCCAGCAGCTTAAACAGGCTCAATCAGCCCCAGCATTTT; CDR3: CASSLNRLNQPQHF
length: 12; D: TRBD1; size: NA; J: TRBJ1-4; V: TRBV10-2; DNA: TGCGCCACCACTCAGGGGGGGGAAAAACTGTTTTTT; CDR3: CATTQGGEKLFF
length: 14; D: NA; size: NA; J: TRBJ1-5; V: TRBV7-8; DNA: TGTGCCAGCAGCATACGTGTGTTGGGGCAGCCCCAGCATTTT; CDR3: CASSIRVLGQPQHF
length: 13; D: NA; size: NA; J: TRBJ1-5; V: TRBV2; DNA: TGTGCCAGCAGAAACAGTAACAATCAGCCCCAGCATTTT; CDR3: CASRNSNNQPQHF
length: 21; D: NA; size: NA; J: TRBJ2-2; V: TRBV12-2; DNA: TGTGCAAGTCGCTTAGCTTCGCAGGCTAGCGGGTCGATTTCGAACACCGGGGAGCTGTTTTTT; CDR3: CASRLASQASGSISNTGELFF
length: 15; D: TRBD2; size: NA; J: TRBJ2-3; V: TRBV28; DNA: TGTGCCAGTTCCTCGAGCGGGAGGGCTTCAGATACGCAGTATTTT; CDR3: CASSSSGRASDTQYF
length: 14; D: NA; size: NA; J: TRBJ2-7; V: TRBV27; DNA: TGTGCCAGCAGTTTATCGGGGGGCTCCTACGAGCAGTACTTC; CDR3: CASSLSGGSYEQYF
length: 16; D: NA; size: NA; J: TRBJ2-1; V: TRBV7-3; DNA: TGTGCCAGCAGCCCGTGGCGAGCGAGTTCCTACAATGAGCAGTTCTTC; CDR3: CASSPWRASSYNEQFF